This TCR beta chain appears in the sequencing data of a study of blood T cell repertoires in COVID-19. Study overall: Whether acute or convalescent, the COVID-19 samples came from the United States, Italy and Spain.

This CDR3 spans 16 amino acids. Germline V gene lookup returns CDR1 SGHDT and CDR2 YYEEEE. The V and J ends lost 4 bases and 2 bases, in that order; junction bases with no gene match: 9. Authors' data handling: Amplification from reference gene primers served as the basis for estimated nucleated cell counts. The data were produced by immunoSEQ multiplex PCR, yet TCRdb's version contains in-frame clones alone and is incomplete. That table furnishes V, J and clone size, whereas the DNA furnished D and trimming. The sample contains under 200,000 clones, roughly 77% of which appear only once. The sequencing sample was made of peripheral blood. The receptor was derived from a man aged 70 or older with active or convalescent COVID-19. The V gene is TRBV5-6, the J gene TRBJ2-7; 10 positions agree with TRBD2. CDR3 loop: CASSNTLAGETYEQYF. CDR3 DNA sequence: TGTGCCAGCAGCAACACGCTAGCGGGGGAAACCTACGAGCAGTACTTC.